This T cell receptor (beta chain) was documented in a study of cytomegalovirus exposure and HLA in healthy donors. Primers: 60 Vbeta forward and 13 Jbeta reverse. The assay was immunoSEQ multiplex PCR, and TCRdb's table has in-frame clones only and misses some. The sample holds tens of thousands of clones, 65% to 90% seen once. V lost 2 bases to trimming and J lost 0 bases; unmatched junction nucleotides: 10. The germline V gene has CDR1 MNHNS and CDR2 SASEGT. The CDR3 covers 17 residues. The receptor was isolated from a woman younger than 30 in good health and CMV-seronegative. The V and J genes are TRBV6-1 and TRBJ2-7, with 7 bases identical to TRBD2. The sequencing sample was made of PBMCs. CDR3: CASSENKRGPFSYEQYF. DNA for the CDR3: TGTGCCAGCAGTGAAAACAAGCGGGGCCCCTTCTCCTACGAGCAGTACTTC.